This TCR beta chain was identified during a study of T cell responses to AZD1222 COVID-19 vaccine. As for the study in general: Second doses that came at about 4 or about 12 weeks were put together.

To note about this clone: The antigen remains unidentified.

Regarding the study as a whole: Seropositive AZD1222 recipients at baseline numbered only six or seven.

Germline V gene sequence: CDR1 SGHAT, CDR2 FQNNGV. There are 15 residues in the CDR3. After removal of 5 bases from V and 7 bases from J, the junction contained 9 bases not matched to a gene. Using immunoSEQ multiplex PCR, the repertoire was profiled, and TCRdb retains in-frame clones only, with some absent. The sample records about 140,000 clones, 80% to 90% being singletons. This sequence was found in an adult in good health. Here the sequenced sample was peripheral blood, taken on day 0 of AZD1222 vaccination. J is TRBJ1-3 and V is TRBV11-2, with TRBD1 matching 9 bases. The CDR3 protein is CASSPRTGAGNTIYF. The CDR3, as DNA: TGTGCCAGCAGCCCTCGGACAGGGGCCGGGAACACCATATATTTT.